This T cell receptor beta chain is from a study of identifying expanded T cells in peripheral blood. CDR1 is MGHRA and CDR2 is YSYEKL in the germline V gene. The V segment lost 2 bases and the J segment 2 bases; nucleotides outside the gene matches: 0. The CDR3 totals 13 residues. Produced via immunoSEQ multiplex PCR; TCRdb's table is partial and in-frame only. The sample includes under 150,000 clones, roughly 82% of them seen just once. The receptor was isolated from a person between 18 and 69 years old in good health. J is TRBJ2-7 and V is TRBV4-1, with 7 nucleotides matching TRBD1. The sample consisted of blood. This chain's CDR3 is CASSQQGAYEQYF. Here the CDR3 DNA reads TGCGCCAGCAGCCAACAGGGGGCCTACGAGCAGTACTTC.